This T cell receptor beta chain was identified in a study of T cells of healthy individuals. In its sample, this clonotype was seen a few times. In germline, CDR1 is DFQATT, CDR2 SNEGSKA (reference sequence). The CDR3 contains 13 residues. The V and J ends lost 5 bases and 6 bases, in that order; junction bases with no gene match: 8. In TCRdb, the 5' RACE reads were re-called with MiXCR into one record per CDR3 protein. The repertoire holds about 40,000 distinct CDR3 sequences, 4.5% seen once, with 9.2% in the top ten. The TCR comes from a human donor in good health. The rearrangement links TRBV20-1 to TRBJ2-7; 9 bases map to TRBD2. The CDR3 nucleotides read TGCAGTGCTTATAGCGGGAGAAGTCGCGAGCAGTACTTC. It codes for CSAYSGRSREQYF.